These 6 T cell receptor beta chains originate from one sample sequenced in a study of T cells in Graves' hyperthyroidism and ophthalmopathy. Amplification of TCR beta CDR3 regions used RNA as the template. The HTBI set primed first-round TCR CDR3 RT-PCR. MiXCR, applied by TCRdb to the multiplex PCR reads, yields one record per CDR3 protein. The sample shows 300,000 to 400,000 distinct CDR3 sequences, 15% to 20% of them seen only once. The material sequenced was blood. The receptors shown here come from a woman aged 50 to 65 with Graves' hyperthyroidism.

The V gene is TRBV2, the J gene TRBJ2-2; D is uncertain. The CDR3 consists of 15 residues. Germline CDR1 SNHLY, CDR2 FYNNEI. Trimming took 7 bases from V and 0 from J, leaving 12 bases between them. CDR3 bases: TGTGCCAGCACCCCCTATGCCCCGAACACCGGGGAGCTGTTTTTT. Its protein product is CASTPYAPNTGELFF.

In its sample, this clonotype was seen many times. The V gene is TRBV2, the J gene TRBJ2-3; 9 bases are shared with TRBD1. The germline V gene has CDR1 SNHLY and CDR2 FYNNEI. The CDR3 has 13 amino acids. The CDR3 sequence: CAINDRGTDTQYF. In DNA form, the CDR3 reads TGTGCTATCAATGACAGGGGGACAGATACGCAGTATTTT.

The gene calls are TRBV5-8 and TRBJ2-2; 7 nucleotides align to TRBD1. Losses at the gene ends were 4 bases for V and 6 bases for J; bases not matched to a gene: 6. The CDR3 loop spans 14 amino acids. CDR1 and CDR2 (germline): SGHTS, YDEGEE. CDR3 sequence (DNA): TGTGCCAGCAGCAAGGGACAGCCAGCCGGGGAGCTGTTTTTT. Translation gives CASSKGQPAGELFF.

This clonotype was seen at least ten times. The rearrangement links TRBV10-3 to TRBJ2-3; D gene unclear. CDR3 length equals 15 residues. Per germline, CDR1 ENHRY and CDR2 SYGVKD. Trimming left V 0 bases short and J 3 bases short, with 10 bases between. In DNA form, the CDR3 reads TGTGCCATCAGTGAGTCGCCGGGTTTTACAGATACGCAGTATTTT. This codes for CAISESPGFTDTQYF.

The CDR3 nucleotides read TGTGCCACCGCTAGCGGACTTTACAATGAGCAGTTCTTC. It yields the protein CATASGLYNEQFF. V gene TRBV15 combines with J gene TRBJ2-1; TRBD2 aligns across 7 bases. CDR3 length: 13 amino acids. V was clipped by 8 bases and J by 4 bases; unmatched bases: 5. The V gene's germline CDR1 is LNHNV and CDR2 YYDKDF (reference sequence).

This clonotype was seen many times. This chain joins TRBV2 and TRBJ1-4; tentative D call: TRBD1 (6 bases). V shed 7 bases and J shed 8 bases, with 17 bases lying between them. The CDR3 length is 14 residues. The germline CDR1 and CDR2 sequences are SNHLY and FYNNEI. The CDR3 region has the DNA TGTGCCAGCATTCAGGGGAGCCGTAAGGAAAAACTGTTTTTT. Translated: CASIQGSRKEKLFF. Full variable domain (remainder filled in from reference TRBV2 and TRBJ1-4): EPEVTQTPSHQVTQMGQEVILRCVPISNHLYFYWYRQILGQKVEFLVSFYNNEISEKSEIFDDQFSVERPDGSNFTLKIRSTKLEDSAMYFCASIQGSRKEKLFFGSGTQLSVL.